This T cell receptor (beta chain) comes out of a study of liver allograft versus peripheral blood T cells (dated by TCRdb to about 2020). Broadly, across the study: The study compared the T cell receptor repertoires present in transplanted livers with the repertoires present in the peripheral blood of liver transplant recipients.

This clonotype was seen ten or more times. Its antigen remains undetermined. The input lacks base qualities; no much larger clone sits a single base away. Study-level results and caveats: T cell receptor repertoires inside liver allografts were reported to differ from those detected in peripheral blood.

CDR1 and CDR2 are read off the germline V gene (reference sequence) as SGHKS and YYEKEE. Trimming costs V 5 bases and J 5 bases, and their ends lie 23 bases apart. The CDR3 has 17 amino acids, counting the end cysteine and phenylalanine. The kept DNA is CDR3 alone, 51 bases in frame from the first base. The listed sequencing device is Illumina MiSeq. TCRdb handled the public reads itself, with Q25 trimming in fastp and clone calling in MiXCR, and kept productive beta chains. Each CDR3 protein gets just one entry, which takes the most common genes and DNA from the rows behind it. Across this sample there are under 3,500 distinct CDR3 sequences, with about 15% seen only once. The ten top clones hold under 3.5% of the sample.

The sequence derives from a human patient who had a liver transplant. Following transplantation, part of the T cell population may be supplied by the graft donor rather than the patient. The chain uses TRBV5-5 and TRBJ1-5; the D region possibly corresponds to TRBD1 (6 bases align). The CDR3 amino acid sequence is: CASRPEAGAGAYQPQHF. In nucleotides, the sequence is TGTGCCAGCAGACCCGAAGCCGGGGCAGGGGCGTATCAGCCCCAGCATTTT.